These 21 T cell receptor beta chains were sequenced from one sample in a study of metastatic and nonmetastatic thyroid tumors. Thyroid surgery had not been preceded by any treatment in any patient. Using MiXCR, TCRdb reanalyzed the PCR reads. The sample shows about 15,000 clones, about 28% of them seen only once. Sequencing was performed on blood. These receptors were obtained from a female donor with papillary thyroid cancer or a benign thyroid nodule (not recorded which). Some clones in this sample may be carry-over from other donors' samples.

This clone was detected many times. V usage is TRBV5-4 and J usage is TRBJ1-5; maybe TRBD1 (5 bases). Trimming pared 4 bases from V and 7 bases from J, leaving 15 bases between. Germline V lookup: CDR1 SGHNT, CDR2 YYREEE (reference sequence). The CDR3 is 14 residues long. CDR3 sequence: CASSPGIGGQPQHF. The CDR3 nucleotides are TGTGCCAGCAGCCCCGGGATCGGGGGGCAGCCCCAGCATTTT.

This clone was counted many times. CDR3 coding DNA: TGTGCCAGCAGAAGGAGCACAGGGGCGAGCACCGGGGAGCTGTTTTTT. Encoded protein: CASRRSTGASTGELFF. The J gene is TRBJ2-2, the V gene TRBV12-3 or TRBV12-4; 7 bases fit TRBD1. The CDR3 runs to 16 residues. Trimming cost V 6 bases and J 4 bases; bases outside gene matches: 11.

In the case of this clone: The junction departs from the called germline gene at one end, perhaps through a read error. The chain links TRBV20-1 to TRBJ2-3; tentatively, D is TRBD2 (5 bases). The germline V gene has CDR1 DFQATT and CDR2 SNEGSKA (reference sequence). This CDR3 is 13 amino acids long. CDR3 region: CSTSGRAGDTQYF. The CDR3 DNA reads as TGCAGTACTAGTGGTCGAGCAGGAGATACGCAGTATTTT.

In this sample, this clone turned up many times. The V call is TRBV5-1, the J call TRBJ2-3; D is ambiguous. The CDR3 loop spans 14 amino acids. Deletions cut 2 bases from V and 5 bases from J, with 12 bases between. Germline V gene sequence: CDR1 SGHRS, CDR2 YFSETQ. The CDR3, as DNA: TGCGCCAGCAGCTTCGGCCCCGCGGAAGATACGCAGTATTTT. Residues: CASSFGPAEDTQYF.

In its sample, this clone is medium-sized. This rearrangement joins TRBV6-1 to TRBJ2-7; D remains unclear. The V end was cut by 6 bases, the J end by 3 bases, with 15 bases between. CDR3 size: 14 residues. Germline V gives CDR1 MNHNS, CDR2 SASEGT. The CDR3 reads CASRDEAGRYEQYF. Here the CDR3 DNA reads TGTGCCAGCAGGGACGAAGCCGGACGCTACGAGCAGTACTTC.

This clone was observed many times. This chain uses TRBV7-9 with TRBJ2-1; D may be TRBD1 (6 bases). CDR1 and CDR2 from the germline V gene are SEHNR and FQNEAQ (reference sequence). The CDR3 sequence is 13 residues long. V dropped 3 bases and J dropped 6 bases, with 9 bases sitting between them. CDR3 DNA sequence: TGTGCCAGCAGCTTCTCACAGGGCAATGAGCAGTTCTTC. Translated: CASSFSQGNEQFF.

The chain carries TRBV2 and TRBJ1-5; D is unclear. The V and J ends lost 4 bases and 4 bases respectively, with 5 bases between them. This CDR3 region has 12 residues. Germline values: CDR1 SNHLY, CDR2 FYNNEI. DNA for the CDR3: TGTGCCAGCAGTGGAAGAAATCAGCCCCAGCATTTT. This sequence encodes CASSGRNQPQHF.

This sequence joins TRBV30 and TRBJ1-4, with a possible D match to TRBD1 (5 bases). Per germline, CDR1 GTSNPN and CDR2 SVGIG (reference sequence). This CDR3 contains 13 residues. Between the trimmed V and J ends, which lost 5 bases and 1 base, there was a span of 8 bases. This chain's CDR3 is CAWARGTNEKLFF. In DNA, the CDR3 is TGTGCCTGGGCGAGGGGAACTAATGAAAAACTGTTTTTT.

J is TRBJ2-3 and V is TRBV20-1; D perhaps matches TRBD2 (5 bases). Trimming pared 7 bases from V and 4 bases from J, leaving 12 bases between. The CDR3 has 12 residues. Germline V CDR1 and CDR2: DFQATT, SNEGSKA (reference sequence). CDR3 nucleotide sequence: TGCAGTGGTAGGGAGTCGGCAGATACGCAGTATTTT. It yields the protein CSGRESADTQYF.

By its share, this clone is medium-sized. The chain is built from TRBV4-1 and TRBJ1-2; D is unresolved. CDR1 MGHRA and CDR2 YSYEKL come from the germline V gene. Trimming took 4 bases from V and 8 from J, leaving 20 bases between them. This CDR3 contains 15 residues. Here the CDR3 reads CASSRMGGDQKGYTF. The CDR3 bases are TGCGCCAGCAGCCGCATGGGCGGAGATCAGAAGGGCTACACCTTC.

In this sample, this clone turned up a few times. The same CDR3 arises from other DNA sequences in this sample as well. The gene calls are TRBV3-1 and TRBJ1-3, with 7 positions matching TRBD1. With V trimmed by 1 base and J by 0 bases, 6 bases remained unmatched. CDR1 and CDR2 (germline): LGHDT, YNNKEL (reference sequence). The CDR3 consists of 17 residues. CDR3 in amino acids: CASSQAVAGGSGNTIYF. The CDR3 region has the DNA TGTGCCAGCAGCCAAGCGGTTGCAGGGGGCTCTGGAAACACCATATATTTT. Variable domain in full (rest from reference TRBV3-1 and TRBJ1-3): DTAVSQTPKYLVTQMGNDKSIKCEQNLGHDTMYWYKQDSKKFLKIMFSYNNKELIINETVPNRFSPKSPDKAHLNLHINSLELGDSAVYFCASSQAVAGGSGNTIYFGEGSWLTVV.

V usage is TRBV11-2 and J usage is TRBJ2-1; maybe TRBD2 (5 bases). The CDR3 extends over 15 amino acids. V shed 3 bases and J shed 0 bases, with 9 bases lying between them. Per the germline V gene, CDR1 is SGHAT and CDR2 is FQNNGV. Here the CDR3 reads CASSLEAASYNEQFF. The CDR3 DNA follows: TGTGCCAGCAGCTTGGAAGCGGCCTCCTACAATGAGCAGTTCTTC.

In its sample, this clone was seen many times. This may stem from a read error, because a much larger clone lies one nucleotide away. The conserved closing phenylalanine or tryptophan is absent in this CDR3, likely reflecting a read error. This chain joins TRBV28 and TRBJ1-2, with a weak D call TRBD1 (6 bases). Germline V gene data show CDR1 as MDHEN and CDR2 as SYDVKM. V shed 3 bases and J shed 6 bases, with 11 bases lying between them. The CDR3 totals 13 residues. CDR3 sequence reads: CASSFLGADGYTS. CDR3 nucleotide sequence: TGTGCCAGCAGTTTTCTGGGGGCTGATGGCTACACCTCC.

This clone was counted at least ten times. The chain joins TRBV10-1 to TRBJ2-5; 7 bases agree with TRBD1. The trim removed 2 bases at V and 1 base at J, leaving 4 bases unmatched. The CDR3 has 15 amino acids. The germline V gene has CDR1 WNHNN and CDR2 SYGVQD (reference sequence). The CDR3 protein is CASSEDRVGQETQYF. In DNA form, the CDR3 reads TGCGCCAGCAGTGAGGACAGGGTAGGCCAAGAGACCCAGTACTTC.

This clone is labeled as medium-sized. CDR3 sequence: CASRTQGTNTEAFF. The DNA for the CDR3 is TGTGCCAGCAGGACACAGGGGACGAACACTGAAGCTTTCTTT. The V and J genes are TRBV6-1 and TRBJ1-1; the match to TRBD1 covers 7 bases. The germline V gene encodes CDR1 MNHNS and CDR2 SASEGT. This CDR3 is built from 14 residues. V lost 6 bases, J lost 1 base, and 5 bases stayed unmatched.

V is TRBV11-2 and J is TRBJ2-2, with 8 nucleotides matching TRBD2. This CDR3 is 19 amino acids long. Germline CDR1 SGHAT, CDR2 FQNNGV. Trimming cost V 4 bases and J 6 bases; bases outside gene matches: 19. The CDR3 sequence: CASSSGVGVRGAIAGELFF. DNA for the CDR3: TGTGCCAGCAGCTCTGGAGTCGGGGTGCGGGGGGCTATTGCCGGGGAGCTGTTTTTT.

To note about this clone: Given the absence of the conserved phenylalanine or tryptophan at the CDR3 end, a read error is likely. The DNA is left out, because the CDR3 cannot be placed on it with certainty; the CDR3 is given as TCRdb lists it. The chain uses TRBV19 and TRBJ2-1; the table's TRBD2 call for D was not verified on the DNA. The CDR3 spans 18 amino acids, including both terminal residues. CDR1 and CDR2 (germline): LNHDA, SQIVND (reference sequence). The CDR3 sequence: CASSPTSGRAFTYNEKFI.

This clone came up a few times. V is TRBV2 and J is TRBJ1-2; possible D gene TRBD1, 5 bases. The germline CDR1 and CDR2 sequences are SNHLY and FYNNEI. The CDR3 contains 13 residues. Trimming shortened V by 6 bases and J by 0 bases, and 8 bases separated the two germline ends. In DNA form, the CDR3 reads TGTGCCAGCAGGGGGGACTCTAACTATGGCTACACCTTC. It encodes CASRGDSNYGYTF.

The CDR3 DNA reads as TGTGCCAGTAGTATTCTCGGCGGAACAAACGGGGGCGAGCAGTACTTC. Its protein product is CASSILGGTNGGEQYF. This chain links TRBV19 with TRBJ2-7, with D perhaps TRBD2 (6 bases). The CDR3 totals 16 residues. With 3 bases removed from V and 6 bases from J, the gap between germline ends came to 21 bases. In germline, CDR1 is LNHDA, CDR2 SQIVND (reference sequence).

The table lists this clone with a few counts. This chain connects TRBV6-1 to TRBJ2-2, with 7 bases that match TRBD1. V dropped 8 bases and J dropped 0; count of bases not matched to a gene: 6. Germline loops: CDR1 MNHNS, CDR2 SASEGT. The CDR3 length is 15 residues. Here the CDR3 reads CASLPGTANTGELFF. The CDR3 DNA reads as TGTGCCAGCCTCCCTGGGACAGCGAACACCGGGGAGCTGTTTTTT.

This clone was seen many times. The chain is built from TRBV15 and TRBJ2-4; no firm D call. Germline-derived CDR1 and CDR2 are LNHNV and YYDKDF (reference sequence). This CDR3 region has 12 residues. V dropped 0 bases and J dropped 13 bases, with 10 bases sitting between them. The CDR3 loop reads CATSRDQSVQYF. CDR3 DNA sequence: TGTGCCACCAGCAGAGATCAATCGGTCCAGTACTTC. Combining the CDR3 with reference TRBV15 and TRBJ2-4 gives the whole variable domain DAMVIQNPRYQVTQFGKPVTLSCSQTLNHNVMYWYQQKSSQAPKLLFHYYDKDFNNEADTPDNFQSRRPNTSFCFLDIRSPGLGDTAMYLCATSRDQSVQYFGAGTRLSVL.